This T cell receptor beta chain comes out of a study of metastatic and nonmetastatic thyroid tumors. Background on the study: Repertoires from blood and tumor or nodule tissue of malignant and benign thyroid patients were compared. Whole-study results and caveats: Across blood and tumor, TCR beta diversity in malignant thyroid tumors was reportedly significantly higher than in benign nodules.

In its sample, this clone was seen a few times. What it recognizes is unknown. At one end, the junction sequence differs from germline, possibly due to a read error. TCRdb reanalyzed the PCR reads via MiXCR. The profile shows 18,000 or so clones, under 35% of them singletons. No treatment of any kind had been given to any patient before thyroid surgery. The germline CDR1 and CDR2 sequences are MNHGY and SVAAGI. CDR3 length: 16 residues. The sequenced sample consisted of tumor tissue. The chain is built from TRBV6-9 and TRBJ2-2, with 8 bases fitting TRBD1. The source of this sequence is a female donor with papillary thyroid cancer or a benign thyroid nodule (not recorded which). Some clones in this sample may be carry-over from other donors' samples. The CDR3 DNA is TGCGCCAGCAGTCACGCCGGACAGGGAAAAACCGGGGAGCTGTTTTTT. It translates to CASSHAGQGKTGELFF.